This T cell receptor beta chain was observed in a study of T cells in pancreatic ductal adenocarcinoma. Study-level results: Enrichment of CD45RO+ effector over naive T cells in tumors may bias clonality. Blood clonality (roughly 0.07) did not differ significantly from tumor (roughly 0.1). Blood had more productive templates and roughly 8-fold more unique clonotypes than tumor. The resected cohort was biased toward the minority with early-stage disease.

Surgery without prior neoadjuvant therapy was the treatment of the selected pancreatic ductal adenocarcinoma patients. Details on this clone: Antigen specificity is unknown.

V lost 3 bases, J lost 7 bases, and 7 bases lay in between. This CDR3 is built from 11 residues. Germline CDR1 reads MDHEN; CDR2 reads SYDVKM. Sequencing used immunoSEQ multiplex PCR; TCRdb keeps in-frame clones, though not all of them. Here the sample spans tens of thousands of clones, 85% to 95% being singletons. Sequenced input: PBMCs. The TCR comes from a human donor with pancreatic ductal adenocarcinoma. The J gene is TRBJ2-7, the V gene TRBV28; D is unresolved. The DNA for the CDR3 is TGTGCCAGCAGTTTCGTCCGGGAGCAGTACTTC. Residues: CASSFVREQYF.